This T cell receptor (beta chain) was identified during a study of cytomegalovirus exposure and HLA in healthy donors. Study-wide results and caveats: Analysis performed later showed TCR beta chains linked to HLA being more clonally expanded than equally common others. Analyzed later, most CMV-associated TCR beta chains appeared HLA-restricted.

Trimming pared 0 bases from V and 7 bases from J, leaving 13 bases between. Germline loops: CDR1 MNHEY, CDR2 SVGAGI. CDR3 length equals 14 residues. In the PCR, 60 Vbeta and 13 Jbeta primers were used. The repertoire was sequenced with immunoSEQ multiplex PCR; TCRdb's copy has only in-frame clones and lacks some. The sample records fewer than 250,000 clones, about 87% being singletons. As regards this clone: Its antigen remains unknown.

This chain joins TRBV6-5 and TRBJ2-7; no definite D call. Sequencing was carried out using PBMCs. The receptor was isolated from a woman between 18 and 29 years old in good health and CMV-seronegative. Here the CDR3 reads CASSYSSALREQYF. In DNA, the CDR3 is TGTGCCAGCAGTTACTCCTCGGCTTTGAGGGAGCAGTACTTC.